This T cell receptor (beta chain) emerged from a study of blood T cells in healthy people across ages (dated by TCRdb to the mid-2010s). Background on the whole study: In model experiments, template switching captured roughly one uniquely barcoded TCR beta cDNA molecule for every two T cells. The study measured age-related changes in TCR beta repertoire diversity using deep sequencing normalized with unique cDNA molecular identifiers. The donors were split into four age groups: young (average 16 years), middle-aged (39), aged (more than 60) and long-lived (over 75). To avoid experimental bias, donors of different ages were spread randomly across the sequencing lanes. Using the same blood draw, the study looked at two additional independent replicas of 1 million unique cDNA reads for two donors, one aged 18 to 29 and the other aged 80 or older. Results and caveats for the whole study, not just this receptor: Total diversity estimates from one million sequenced T cells were considered lower bounds and underestimates. Observed TCR beta diversity per million T cells fell roughly linearly with age, and a significant reduction was already apparent by age roughly 40. Because profiling used bulk unsorted PBMCs, naive and antigen-experienced compartments could not be compared conclusively. A strong correlation was found between observed TCR beta diversity and the percentage of naive T cells measured by flow cytometry. Donor CMV infection status was unknown, potentially confounding age-related changes in expanded clonotypes. Compared with the aged group, the long-lived group had more naive CD4+ T cells, fewer expanded clones and increased TCR diversity, a pattern suggesting age selection.

As regards this clonotype: Its antigen remains undetermined. Base qualities are not recorded, but no much larger clone differs from it by a single base.

The library was prepared using 5' RACE. For sequencing, an Illumina HiSeq 2500 was employed. A second roughly 6 to 12 cycle PCR used a sample-barcoded 5' primer and a J-beta primer mix. A template-switch 5' adaptor carrying 12 random nucleotides introduced a unique molecular identifier onto each TCR beta cDNA molecule. At least 3 million CDR3-containing paired-end reads were obtained from each sample. First-strand cDNA was synthesized from all RNA with the Mint cDNA synthesis kit, primed by a TRBC-specific oligonucleotide. Following uracil-DNA glycosylase treatment, a first 18-cycle PCR with universal primers M1SS and BC2_uni_R was performed on all cDNA. As for the authors' bioinformatics: For normalization, 1 million high-quality reads were randomly selected from each sample, with every read carrying a distinct molecular identifier. Instead of being binned into consensus sequences, reads with shared molecular identifiers were discarded. MiTCR, with a Q25 quality threshold and the strictest error-elimination algorithm, was used for CDR3 identification, clonotype clustering and error correction. Lower-bound total TCR beta diversity was estimated with a nonparametric unseen species model using Euler transformation. The public reads were quality trimmed at Q25 with fastp and then assembled into clones with MiXCR by TCRdb, keeping productive beta chains. Rows with a matching CDR3 protein are joined into one entry that keeps the most common DNA and genes. The V and J calls shown here were made by TCRdb, not taken from the authors' results. The sample contains about 640,000 distinct CDR3 sequences, about 53% of them found a single time. The top ten constitute about two fifths of the sample.

The roughly 42 donors, aged about 6 to 100 years, were systemically healthy Caucasian individuals from Russia. Roughly 10 milliliters of peripheral blood were drawn from each donor into EDTA-treated Vacutainer tubes. Ficoll-Paque density-gradient centrifugation was used to isolate PBMCs, with at least 6.5 million obtained per sample. Trizol reagent was used to extract total RNA from PBMCs, with at least 6 micrograms per sample. Naive CD45RAhigh/CD27high T cell percentages were measured by flow cytometry on a PBMC aliquot from every donor. Taken from cysteine to phenylalanine, the CDR3 has 11 residues. Only the CDR3 part of the read is kept: 33 bases, read in frame from the first base. Sequences SGHAT (CDR1) and FQNNGV (CDR2) are obtained from the germline V gene. Cut back by 8 bases and 4 bases, the V and J ends lie 9 bases apart.

The sequence was collected from a man aged 60-69 years in good health. The rearranged segments are TRBV11-2 and TRBJ2-7; possibly the D gene is TRBD2, per 5 matching bases. Sequencing was carried out using blood. CDR3 loop: CASGTSYEQYF. The sequenced DNA is TGTGCCAGCGGTACTAGTTACGAGCAGTACTTC.